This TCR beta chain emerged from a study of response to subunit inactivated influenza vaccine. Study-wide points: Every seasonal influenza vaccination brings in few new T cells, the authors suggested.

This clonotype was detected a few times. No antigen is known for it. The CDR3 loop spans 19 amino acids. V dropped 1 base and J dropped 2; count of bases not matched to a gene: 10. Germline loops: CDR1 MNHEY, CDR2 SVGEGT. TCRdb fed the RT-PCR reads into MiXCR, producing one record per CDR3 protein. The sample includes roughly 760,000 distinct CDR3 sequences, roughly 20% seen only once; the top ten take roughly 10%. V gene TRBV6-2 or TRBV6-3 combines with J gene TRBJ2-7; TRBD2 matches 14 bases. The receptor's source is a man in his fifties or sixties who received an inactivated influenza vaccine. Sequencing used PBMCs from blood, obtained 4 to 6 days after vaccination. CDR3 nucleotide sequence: TGTGCCAGCAGTTACTATGTAGGACTAGCGGGAGGACGGGCCTACGAGCAGTACTTC. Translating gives CASSYYVGLAGGRAYEQYF.